This T cell receptor beta chain was obtained from a study of CD8+CD57+ T cells in acquired aplastic anemia. Study-wide results and limits: Patients and controls shared about 27 CD8+ CDR3 sequences.

Genomic DNA provided the template from which TCR beta VDJ and CDR3 profiles were obtained. TCRdb reprocessed the reads with MiXCR, giving one entry per CDR3 protein. The repertoire holds about 98,000 distinct CDR3 sequences, 55% to 80% seen once, with roughly two thirds in the top ten. All patients picked for sequencing had shown, by flow cytometry, an expansion of CD8+CD57+ cells. Severe acquired aplastic anemia was the diagnosis recorded for all patients. In regard to this clonotype: Its antigen is as yet unknown.

Between the trimmed V and J ends, which lost 7 bases and 6 bases, there was a span of 13 bases. Germline values: CDR1 SNHLY, CDR2 FYNNEI. This CDR3 is built from 13 residues. The rearrangement links TRBV2 to TRBJ1-5; D is perhaps TRBD1 (6 bases). This clonotype was obtained from a human donor with aplastic anemia. Source material: sorted CD4+, CD8+, or CD8+CD57+ T cells (not recorded which) from PBMCs. The CDR3 protein is CASKEEGGQPQHF. CDR3 DNA: TGTGCCAGCAAAGAAGAGGGGGGTCAGCCCCAGCATTTT. Full variable domain (rest looked up from reference TRBV2 and TRBJ1-5): EPEVTQTPSHQVTQMGQEVILRCVPISNHLYFYWYRQILGQKVEFLVSFYNNEISEKSEIFDDQFSVERPDGSNFTLKIRSTKLEDSAMYFCASKEEGGQPQHFGDGTRLSIL.